What follows is one TCR beta chain and its context. These data originate in a study of cytomegalovirus exposure and HLA in healthy donors. Study overall: The early release's HLA-typed donors yielded 80 million to 95 million unique TCRs.

Researchers ran the PCR with 60 Vbeta and 13 Jbeta primers. As handled by the study authors: Among the unique TCR beta chains that a later analysis counted, about 81 million in all, about 11 million were shared. Only in-frame clones appear in the TCRdb table, and some are missing; sequencing was by immunoSEQ multiplex PCR. V, J and clone size reflect that table, while D and trimming were determined from the DNA. The table has approximately 39,000 clones, roughly 69% seen once. Germline assignment: CDR1 MNHNS and CDR2 SASEGT. The CDR3 has 15 amino acids. Trimming left V 5 bases short and J 4 bases short, with 17 bases between.

The chain combines TRBV6-1 with TRBJ1-1; tentatively, D is TRBD1 (6 bases). The receptor was derived from a man under 40 in good health and CMV-seronegative. Sequencing input: PBMCs. The CDR3 DNA is TGTGCCAGCAGTTGGTGGGGGCGAGGGGGCACTGAAGCTTTCTTT. The encoded protein is CASSWWGRGGTEAFF.